Below are 22 T cell receptor beta chains sequenced from a single sample in a study of cytomegalovirus exposure and HLA in healthy donors. Primers for the PCR totalled 60 Vbeta and 13 Jbeta. Produced via immunoSEQ multiplex PCR; TCRdb's table is partial and in-frame only. The table lists 90,000 to 150,000 clones, about 70% of them singletons. The material sequenced was PBMCs. Every receptor here comes from a human donor in good health.

The V call is TRBV6-5, the J call TRBJ2-2; D call uncertain. V dropped 0 bases and J dropped 4 bases, with 9 bases sitting between them. Per the germline V gene, CDR1 is MNHEY and CDR2 is SVGAGI. The CDR3 is made up of 15 amino acids. The CDR3 spells CASSYSPAGTGELFF. In nucleotides, the CDR3 is TGTGCCAGCAGTTACTCCCCGGCAGGCACCGGGGAGCTGTTTTTT.

The V and J genes are TRBV15 and TRBJ2-3; D is perhaps TRBD1 (5 bases). The germline V and J ends were trimmed by 0 bases and 0 bases, with 31 bases remaining between them. Germline V gene lookup returns CDR1 LNHNV and CDR2 YYDKDF (reference sequence). This CDR3 is built from 23 residues. The CDR3 sequence: CATSRDRRRQGTYRTNSTDTQYF. The DNA of the CDR3 is TGTGCCACCAGCAGAGATCGTAGGCGGCAGGGCACTTACCGGACCAACAGCACAGATACGCAGTATTTT. Complete variable domain (other parts from reference TRBV15 and TRBJ2-3): DAMVIQNPRYQVTQFGKPVTLSCSQTLNHNVMYWYQQKSSQAPKLLFHYYDKDFNNEADTPDNFQSRRPNTSFCFLDIRSPGLGDTAMYLCATSRDRRRQGTYRTNSTDTQYFGPGTRLTVL.

V usage is TRBV7-6 and J usage is TRBJ1-4, with 7 nucleotides matching TRBD1. CDR1 and CDR2 (germline): SGHVS, FNYEAQ. Trimming took 0 bases from V and 1 from J; bases not matched to a gene: 5. The length of the CDR3 is 17 residues. The DNA for the CDR3 is TGTGCCAGCAGCTTAGCCGGGACAGCTCTAACTAATGAAAAACTGTTTTTT. Amino acid sequence: CASSLAGTALTNEKLFF.

The rearrangement joins TRBV19 to TRBJ1-2, with 7 bases identical to TRBD1. Germline-derived CDR1 and CDR2 are LNHDA and SQIVND (reference sequence). The CDR3 sequence is 14 residues long. V lost 4 bases to trimming and J lost 3 bases; unmatched junction nucleotides: 5. In DNA, the CDR3 is TGTGCCAGTAGTACCCGGGACAGAGACTATGGCTACACCTTC. Residues: CASSTRDRDYGYTF.

This clone appeared once. The DNA for the CDR3 is TGTGCCTGGAGTAGTGGTGAGTCTCAGCCCCAGCATTTT. Protein: CAWSSGESQPQHF. V and J are TRBV30 and TRBJ1-5; D gene ambiguous. Germline V lookup: CDR1 GTSNPN, CDR2 SVGIG (reference sequence). The CDR3 consists of 13 residues. V shed 2 bases and J shed 6 bases, with 11 bases lying between them.

This clone was seen a few times. The CDR3 coding sequence is TGTGCCAGCAGCCAAGATATAGTAAAAGTCGATGAGCAGTTCTTC. It is translated as CASSQDIVKVDEQFF. V usage is TRBV14 and J usage is TRBJ2-1, with no clear D. CDR1 SGHDN and CDR2 FVKESK come from the germline V gene. This CDR3 is built from 15 residues. V lost 0 bases and J lost 8, with 14 bases in between. The full variable domain, with the rest looked up from reference TRBV14 and TRBJ2-1, is EAGVTQFPSHSVIEKGQTVTLRCDPISGHDNLYWYRRVMGKEIKFLLHFVKESKQDESGMPNNRFLAERTGGTYSTLKVQPAELEDSGVYFCASSQDIVKVDEQFFGPGTRLTVL.

In its sample, this clone was seen a few times. The gene calls are TRBV5-4 and TRBJ2-1; TRBD1 aligns across 7 bases. The junction had 6 bases not matched to a gene; V was cut back by 4 bases and J by 8 bases. Germline V gene sequence: CDR1 SGHNT, CDR2 YYREEE (reference sequence). This CDR3 comprises 13 residues. CDR3 bases: TGTGCCAGCAGCCCGAGACAGGGCGATGAGCAGTTCTTC. Its protein is CASSPRQGDEQFF.

The chain has TRBV9 and TRBJ2-4, with D maybe TRBD1 (6 bases). Deletions cut 4 bases from V and 0 bases from J, with 8 bases between. This CDR3 region has 14 residues. Looked up from germline, CDR1 is SGDLS and CDR2 is YYNGEE. The CDR3 loop reads CASSRGRAKNIQYF. DNA for the CDR3: TGTGCCAGCAGCAGGGGGAGAGCCAAAAACATTCAGTACTTC.

The chain employs TRBV7-9 and TRBJ2-1, with a possible D match to TRBD2 (5 bases). Trimming shortened V by 6 bases and J by 6 bases, and 12 bases separated the two germline ends. The CDR3 is made up of 13 amino acids. Per germline, CDR1 SEHNR and CDR2 FQNEAQ (reference sequence). CDR3 DNA: TGTGCCAGCAGAGCAGAGGGCACCAATGAGCAGTTCTTC. As protein: CASRAEGTNEQFF.

The chain employs TRBV5-4 and TRBJ2-2; TRBD1 agrees at 7 bases. Germline V gives CDR1 SGHNT, CDR2 YYREEE (reference sequence). The CDR3 length is 14 residues. Germline trimming cut 5 bases from V and 1 base from J; bases unmatched to any gene: 2. CDR3 DNA: TGTGCCAGCAGTCGGACAGGGAACACCGGGGAGCTGTTTTTT. Translated: CASSRTGNTGELFF.

The chain joins TRBV27 to TRBJ1-5; maybe TRBD1 (5 bases). Germline V gene data show CDR1 as MNHEY and CDR2 as SMNVEV (reference sequence). The CDR3 is made up of 16 amino acids. V lost 6 bases and J 1 base, leaving 16 bases between the germline ends. The CDR3 DNA reads as TGTGCCAGCAGGCCCGGTTCGGGGGGAAGCAATCAGCCCCAGCATTTT. Translated: CASRPGSGGSNQPQHF.

This clone came up a few times. The J gene is TRBJ1-1, the V gene TRBV5-4; 8 nucleotides agree with TRBD1. J gave up 8 bases and V 5 bases, and 11 bases lay outside the gene matches. The CDR3 is made up of 14 amino acids. Germline V lookup: CDR1 SGHNT, CDR2 YYREEE (reference sequence). This CDR3 is CASRSTGDEIEAFF. CDR3 DNA: TGTGCCAGCAGGTCGACAGGGGATGAGATAGAAGCTTTCTTT.

The chain carries TRBV6-6 and TRBJ2-7, with D maybe TRBD1 (5 bases). The germline CDR1 and CDR2 sequences are MNHNY and SVGAGI (reference sequence). There are 16 residues in the CDR3. Trimming removed 0 bases from V and 2 bases from J, with 14 bases in between. For the CDR3, the DNA is TGTGCCAGCAGTTACTCGAGACAGCGTCGCACCTACGAGCAGTACTTC. It yields the protein CASSYSRQRRTYEQYF.

This chain uses TRBV5-1 with TRBJ2-1, with TRBD1 matching 9 bases. Looked up from germline, CDR1 is SGHRS and CDR2 is YFSETQ. The junction had 5 bases not matched to a gene; V was cut back by 0 bases and J by 7 bases. This CDR3 is 15 amino acids long. The CDR3 DNA reads as TGCGCCAGCAGCTTGGTACAGGGGGCTGGTAATGAGCAGTTCTTC. Translated: CASSLVQGAGNEQFF.

The rearrangement joins TRBV28 to TRBJ2-7; D perhaps matches TRBD1 (5 bases). Between the trimmed V and J ends, which lost 9 bases and 2 bases, there was a span of 17 bases. CDR1 MDHEN and CDR2 SYDVKM come from the germline V gene. CDR3 length equals 14 residues. The CDR3 DNA reads as TGTGCCAGTTTGAGGCAGGGAAGTCCCTACGAGCAGTACTTC. Protein: CASLRQGSPYEQYF.

J is TRBJ2-7 and V is TRBV7-2; 10 bases fit TRBD2. The length of the CDR3 is 16 residues. CDR1 and CDR2 (germline): SGHTA, FQGNSA. The V and J ends lost 5 bases and 3 bases, in that order; junction bases with no gene match: 10. DNA of the CDR3: TGTGCCAGCAGCCTTCCCCCGGGACTAGCGAACTACGAGCAGTACTTC. It codes for CASSLPPGLANYEQYF.

The rearrangement links TRBV5-6 to TRBJ1-2; possibly TRBD1 for D (6 bases). This CDR3 contains 16 residues. Germline V gene sequence: CDR1 SGHDT, CDR2 YYEEEE. V lost 0 bases and J 0 bases, leaving 12 bases between the germline ends. The CDR3 sequence: CASSLGGPGSNYGYTF. CDR3 bases: TGTGCCAGCAGCTTGGGGGGGCCGGGGTCTAACTATGGCTACACCTTC.

The chain couples TRBV10-3 to TRBJ2-2; 10 bases line up with TRBD2. The CDR3 runs 14 residues. Unmatched junction bases numbered 3, after V lost 5 bases and J lost 6 bases. Per germline, CDR1 ENHRY and CDR2 SYGVKD. CDR3 in DNA: TGTGCCATCAGTCTAGCGGGGGCCCCCGGGGAGCTGTTTTTT. Protein sequence: CAISLAGAPGELFF.

CDR3: CASSSGDTQYF. CDR3 bases: TGTGCCAGCAGCTCGGGGGATACGCAGTATTTT. The chain uses TRBV11-3 and TRBJ2-3, with D perhaps matching TRBD2 (5 bases). The CDR3 runs 11 residues. V was trimmed by 4 bases and J by 6 bases, leaving 5 bases between them. CDR1 is SGHNT, CDR2 YENEEA, per germline.

V is TRBV18 and J is TRBJ1-5, with D tentatively TRBD1 (6 bases). The length of the CDR3 is 13 residues. Germline assignment: CDR1 KGHSH and CDR2 LQKENI. V was shortened by 1 base and J by 7 bases, with 8 bases between the two germline ends. CDR3 DNA: TGTGCCAGCTCACCACAGGACAGCCAGCCCCAGCATTTT. It is translated as CASSPQDSQPQHF.

This clone appeared a single time. The CDR3 is CASSSRGEQFF. The CDR3 nucleotides are TGTGCCAGCAGCTCCCGCGGTGAGCAGTTCTTC. The chain links TRBV5-8 to TRBJ2-1; no clear D. V was shortened by 3 bases and J by 9 bases, with 7 bases between the two germline ends. Germline V lookup: CDR1 SGHTS, CDR2 YDEGEE. The length of the CDR3 is 11 residues.

The chain uses TRBV11-2 and TRBJ1-5; D is uncertain. The CDR3 length is 18 residues. Looked up from germline, CDR1 is SGHAT and CDR2 is FQNNGV. The V and J ends lost 5 bases and 7 bases respectively, with 27 bases between them. This CDR3 reads CASSPGANHPRGFQPQHF. The CDR3 bases are TGTGCCAGCAGCCCGGGTGCCAATCACCCTAGAGGGTTCCAGCCCCAGCATTTT. Full variable domain (missing parts from reference TRBV11-2 and TRBJ1-5): EAGVAQSPRYKIIEKRQSVAFWCNPISGHATLYWYQQILGQGPKLLIQFQNNGVVDDSQLPKDRFSAERLKGVDSTLKIQPAKLEDSAVYLCASSPGANHPRGFQPQHFGDGTRLSIL.